This T cell receptor (beta chain) appears in the sequencing data of a study of T cell responses to AZD1222 COVID-19 vaccine. TCRdb keeps only in-frame clones here, not all; method: immunoSEQ multiplex PCR. The sample records 150,000 to 200,000 clones, 90% to 95% being singletons. The germline V gene encodes CDR1 SEHNR and CDR2 FQNEAQ (reference sequence). The CDR3 length is 14 residues. V lost 5 bases, J lost 4 bases, and 5 bases stayed unmatched. Findings and limits, study-wide: After the peak T cell response, and only then, were repertoires sampled.

About this clone: No antigen is known for it.

The clonotype originates from an adult in good health. Sequencing used peripheral blood, obtained on day 0 of AZD1222 vaccination. The chain joins TRBV7-9 to TRBJ1-1; 9 bases match TRBD1. CDR3 amino acids: CASSRPGQGTEAFF. The CDR3 nucleotides read TGTGCCAGCAGCCGACCGGGACAGGGCACTGAAGCTTTCTTT.